This section outlines one T cell receptor beta chain sequence together with its context. CDR3 length equals 13 residues. The sample is drawn from a study of OX40 agonist ivuxolimab in advanced cancers. Blood draws occurred at baseline, cycle 4 day 1, and cycle 7 day 1. Some clones are missing from TCRdb's copy, which holds only in-frame ones; the method was immunoSEQ multiplex PCR. Among about 45,000 clones listed, roughly 93% were seen once. This clonotype originated in an adult with an advanced solid tumor such as melanoma, head and neck, liver or kidney cancer. Specimen: CD4+ or CD8+ T cells sorted from blood, collected in a trial of the OX40 agonist ivuxolimab. J is TRBJ2-2 and V is TRBV12-1; the DNA was not used to check the table's D call, TRBD2. TRBV12-1 is a recognized pseudogene. This chain's CDR3 is CASSLKLAGELFF. The CDR3 nucleotides are TGTGCCAGCAGCCTAAAGTTGGCCGGGGAGCTGTTTTTT.